The subject of this entry is one T cell receptor beta chain. The entry originates in a study of T cells after somatic rescue of genetic block. The CDR3 length is 18 residues. The V and J ends lost 0 bases and 1 base respectively, with 17 bases between them. Germline CDR1 and CDR2: MNHEY and SMNVEV (reference sequence). TCRdb's table, derived via immunoSEQ multiplex PCR, lists solely in-frame clones and lacks some. The sample gives about 52,000 clones, approximately 96% of which show up once; 0.075% to 0.095% is in the top ten. The origin of this receptor is a child younger than two. This chain joins TRBV27 and TRBJ2-3, with D uncertain. The sequenced sample consisted of peripheral blood mononuclear cells (PBMCs). CDR3 sequence reads: CASSLSKVRLVGTDTQYF. In DNA, the CDR3 is TGTGCCAGCAGTTTATCGAAGGTTCGTCTAGTGGGCACAGATACGCAGTATTTT.